A selection of T cell receptor beta chains follows, all from one sample in a study of blood T cell repertoires in COVID-19. Using immunoSEQ multiplex PCR, the repertoire was profiled, and TCRdb retains in-frame clones only, with some absent. Of almost 400,000 clones in the sample, over 75% were seen once. Sequenced input: PBMCs or T cells enriched from blood (not recorded which). These receptors came from a woman aged 30 to 39 with acute COVID-19. The CDR3 runs from the conserved cysteine through the conserved F or W. A D gene is named only where the DNA matches it firmly. Size values are once, few and many counts, or a class for expanded clones, and some rows have none.

d_gene | j_gene | v_gene | abundance | CDR3aa | CDR3nt
- | TRBJ2-5 | TRBV5-1 | - | CASSFLGETQYF | TGCGCCAGCAGCTTTCTCGGAGAGACCCAGTACTTC
TRBD1 | TRBJ1-1 | TRBV4-3 | - | CASSQDPGQGAGAFF | TGCGCCAGCAGCCAAGATCCGGGACAGGGGGCCGGGGCTTTCTTT
- | TRBJ1-2 | TRBV5-1 | - | CASSLAGPNYGYTF | TGCGCCAGCAGCTTGGCAGGGCCCAACTATGGCTACACCTTC
- | TRBJ2-2 | TRBV7-9 | - | CASSPAVGGGWTGELFF | TGTGCCAGCAGCCCCGCCGTGGGCGGGGGCTGGACCGGGGAGCTGTTTTTT
- | TRBJ1-3 | TRBV7-3 | - | CASRGRGRSGNTIYF | TGTGCCAGCAGAGGAAGGGGTCGCTCTGGAAACACCATATATTTT
- | TRBJ2-2 | TRBV7-9 | once | CASSHRVGANTGELFF | TGTGCCAGCAGCCACAGGGTGGGGGCCAACACCGGGGAGCTGTTTTTT
TRBD1 | TRBJ1-1 | TRBV5-1 | - | CASSSGQGASEAFF | TGCGCCAGCAGCTCCGGACAGGGGGCATCTGAAGCTTTCTTT
TRBD1 | TRBJ2-3 | TRBV5-6 | - | CASSLRRDRDTDTQYF | TGTGCCAGCAGCTTGCGGCGGGACAGGGATACAGATACGCAGTATTTT
TRBD2 | TRBJ2-3 | TRBV7-9 | once | CASSFVAGGITDTQYF | TGTGCCAGCAGCTTCGTCGCGGGGGGGATCACAGATACGCAGTATTTT
- | TRBJ2-2 | TRBV7-2 | - | CASSLATIRNTGELFF | TGTGCCAGCAGCTTAGCCACGATCAGGAACACCGGGGAGCTGTTTTTT
- | TRBJ1-3 | TRBV28 | - | CASSLSGHSGNTIYF | TGTGCCAGCAGTTTATCAGGCCACTCTGGAAACACCATATATTTT
- | TRBJ1-2 | TRBV9 | - | CASSVAIGEGYGYTF | TGTGCCAGCAGCGTAGCGATAGGGGAAGGGTATGGCTACACCTTC
- | TRBJ2-5 | TRBV5-1 | - | CASRKEFLETQYF | TGCGCCAGCAGGAAGGAGTTTCTTGAGACCCAGTACTTC
- | TRBJ1-1 | TRBV6-5 | - | CASSYGGGSFF | TGTGCCAGCAGTTACGGCGGTGGGTCTTTCTTT
TRBD2 | TRBJ2-3 | TRBV10-3 | - | CAISGGGSDTQYF | TGTGCCATCAGTGGGGGGGGTTCAGATACGCAGTATTTT
- | TRBJ1-6 | TRBV4-1 | once | CASSQTTGRNSPLHF | TGCGCCAGCAGCCAAACCACAGGGAGAAATTCACCCCTCCACTTT
TRBD1 | TRBJ1-2 | TRBV28 | - | CASSERGLYGYTF | TGTGCCAGCAGTGAAAGGGGGCTTTATGGCTACACCTTC
TRBD2 | TRBJ2-2 | TRBV29-1 | - | CSVRGLGGGDTGELFF | TGCAGCGTTAGGGGTCTTGGGGGAGGGGACACCGGGGAGCTGTTTTTT
TRBD1 | TRBJ1-2 | TRBV30 | - | CAWSPDRGGYGYTF | TGTGCCTGGAGTCCCGACAGGGGTGGCTATGGCTACACCTTC
- | TRBJ1-6 | TRBV2 | - | CASSEGLQNNSPLHF | TGTGCCAGCAGTGAAGGTTTACAAAATAATTCACCCCTCCACTTT
- | TRBJ1-2 | TRBV6-1 | - | CASSEWGRLSLYGYTF | TGTGCCAGCAGTGAGTGGGGGCGTCTTTCTCTATATGGCTACACCTTC
TRBD2 | TRBJ2-1 | TRBV5-1 | - | CASTRLAGFNNEQFF | TGCGCCAGCACCAGACTAGCGGGGTTCAACAATGAGCAGTTCTTC
TRBD1 | TRBJ1-2 | TRBV18 | - | CASSQDRENYGYTF | TGTGCCAGCTCACAGGACAGGGAAAACTATGGCTACACCTTC
- | TRBJ1-6 | TRBV6-4 | - | CASSEGVVGSPLHF | TGTGCCAGCAGTGAAGGTGTGGTGGGCTCACCCCTCCACTTT
- | TRBJ1-5 | TRBV10-3 | - | CAIHVGGKTQPQHF | TGTGCCATCCATGTCGGGGGGAAGACTCAGCCCCAGCATTTT
- | TRBJ1-2 | TRBV19 | - | CASSRGLSYGYTF | TGTGCCAGTAGTAGGGGGCTGAGCTATGGCTACACCTTC
- | TRBJ1-2 | TRBV6-5 | - | CASSYSIFQGFGYTF | TGTGCCAGCAGTTACTCGATTTTCCAGGGTTTTGGCTACACCTTC
TRBD1 | TRBJ1-2 | TRBV4-1 | - | CASSLTWGQGSGGYTF | TGCGCCAGCAGCCTCACATGGGGACAGGGTAGTGGGGGCTACACCTTC
- | TRBJ1-2 | TRBV12-3/TRBV12-4 | once | CASSSAPGYGYTF | TGTGCCAGCAGTTCCGCCCCCGGCTATGGCTACACCTTC
TRBD1 | TRBJ1-2 | TRBV4-1 | - | CASSQVPGGNYGYTF | TGCGCCAGCAGCCAAGTCCCAGGGGGCAACTATGGCTACACCTTC
- | TRBJ1-6 | TRBV7-9 | - | CASSPGLRLHSPLHF | TGTGCCAGCAGCCCGGGACTGCGTCTACATTCACCCCTCCACTTT